A single sample gave rise to the 19 T cell receptor beta chains below, sequenced in a study of T cells after posttransplantation cyclophosphamide. The data were produced by immunoSEQ multiplex PCR, yet TCRdb's version contains in-frame clones alone and is incomplete. The sample includes roughly 70,000 clones, 93% of them seen just once. The sequencing sample was made of PBMCs. These receptors originate from a woman aged 30 to 39 in good health and a related stem cell transplant donor.

This clone was seen only once. V and J are TRBV9 and TRBJ1-2; a weak D match, TRBD1 (5 bases). The CDR3 runs 15 residues. The V gene's germline CDR1 is SGDLS and CDR2 YYNGEE. V dropped 0 bases and J dropped 1 base, with 10 bases sitting between them. In DNA, the CDR3 is TGTGCCAGCAGCGTAGACGGGGGGATTAACTATGGCTACACCTTC. Amino acids: CASSVDGGINYGYTF.

The V call is TRBV5-1, the J call TRBJ2-1; D is perhaps TRBD1 or TRBD2 (5 bases each). Germline loops: CDR1 SGHRS, CDR2 YFSETQ. V dropped 0 bases and J dropped 5 bases, with 9 bases sitting between them. The CDR3 length is 14 residues. The CDR3 DNA is TGCGCCAGCAGCTTGGGACAGACTAACAATGAGCAGTTCTTC. It encodes CASSLGQTNNEQFF.

The V call is TRBV5-1, the J call TRBJ1-3, with 11 bases identical to TRBD1. The ends lost 4 bases at V and 5 bases at J; junction bases unmatched: 5. The CDR3 is 15 amino acids. CDR1 SGHRS and CDR2 YFSETQ come from the germline V gene. CDR3 in DNA: TGCGCCAGCAGCCAAGGGACAGGGGGTAGAAACACCATATATTTT. Translated: CASSQGTGGRNTIYF.

V usage is TRBV18 and J usage is TRBJ2-5; the match to TRBD1 covers 7 bases. After removal of 1 base from V and 5 bases from J, the junction contained 1 base not matched to a gene. The germline gives CDR1 KGHSH, CDR2 LQKENI. The CDR3 is 13 amino acids. This CDR3 is CASSPQTGETQYF. The CDR3 DNA reads as TGTGCCAGCTCACCACAGACAGGGGAGACCCAGTACTTC. Together with reference TRBV18 and TRBJ2-5, the CDR3 gives the full variable domain: NAGVMQNPRHLVRRRGQEARLRCSPMKGHSHVYWYRQLPEEGLKFMVYLQKENIIDESGMPKERFSAEFPKEGPSILRIQQVVRGDSAAYFCASSPQTGETQYFGPGTRLLVL.

The count of this clone is one. The gene calls are TRBV5-1 and TRBJ1-1; tentatively, D is TRBD1 (5 bases). The V end lost 3 bases, the J end lost 5 bases, and 14 bases lay between the germline ends. There are 14 residues in the CDR3. Germline V lookup: CDR1 SGHRS, CDR2 YFSETQ. The CDR3 reads CASSSQVMGTEAFF. The CDR3, as DNA: TGCGCCAGCAGCTCACAGGTTATGGGGACTGAAGCTTTCTTT.

The CDR3 sequence is CAISGTFSSYNEQFF. The CDR3 coding sequence is TGTGCCATCAGTGGGACTTTCAGCTCCTACAATGAGCAGTTCTTC. The rearrangement links TRBV10-3 to TRBJ2-1, with a tentative D call TRBD2 (5 bases). Trimming took 4 bases from V and 0 from J, leaving 10 bases between them. The V gene's germline CDR1 is ENHRY and CDR2 SYGVKD. The CDR3 runs to 15 residues.

The chain joins TRBV5-4 to TRBJ2-5; D unresolved. V was clipped by 4 bases and J by 1 base, with 2 bases between them. Germline CDR1 reads SGHNT; CDR2 reads YYREEE (reference sequence). CDR3 length: 11 residues. The CDR3 region is CASSLQETQYF. As DNA, the CDR3 is TGTGCCAGCAGCCTCCAAGAGACCCAGTACTTC.

This chain links TRBV29-1 with TRBJ1-2; D possibly corresponds to TRBD1 (5 bases). The V and J ends lost 0 bases and 2 bases respectively, with 13 bases between them. Looked up from germline, CDR1 is SQVTM and CDR2 is ANQGSEA. The CDR3 has 15 residues. CDR3 DNA sequence: TGCAGCGTTGAAGATCGAGCCAGGGTGAACTATGGCTACACCTTC. This codes for CSVEDRARVNYGYTF.

The chain recombines TRBV4-3 with TRBJ2-3; D is unclear. Trimming took 0 bases from V and 6 from J, leaving 7 bases between them. Germline V gene data show CDR1 as LGHNA and CDR2 as YSLEER. The CDR3 length is 13 residues. The DNA of the CDR3 is TGCGCCAGCAGCCAAGAAAATACGGATACGCAGTATTTT. Amino acids: CASSQENTDTQYF.

The chain combines TRBV10-3 with TRBJ1-2; D is unclear. The CDR3 length is 13 residues. V shed 2 bases and J shed 1 base, with 5 bases lying between them. The germline V gene encodes CDR1 ENHRY and CDR2 SYGVKD. The CDR3 region is CAISEAHNYGYTF. CDR3 sequence (DNA): TGTGCCATCAGTGAGGCACATAACTATGGCTACACCTTC.

This chain joins TRBV5-6 and TRBJ2-7, with 7 bases aligning to TRBD1. The CDR3 is 13 amino acids. The J segment lost 6 bases and the V segment lost 4 bases, leaving 7 bases of the junction unmatched. Per the germline V gene, CDR1 is SGHDT and CDR2 is YYEEEE. The CDR3 bases are TGTGCCAGCAGCGCATTAGACAGGGTCGAGCAGTACTTC. The encoded protein is CASSALDRVEQYF. Complete variable domain (other parts from reference TRBV5-6 and TRBJ2-7): DAGVTQSPTHLIKTRGQQVTLRCSPKSGHDTVSWYQQALGQGPQFIFQYYEEEERQRGNFPDRFSGHQFPNYSSELNVNALLLGDSALYLCASSALDRVEQYFGPGTRLTVT.

This clone was observed once. This chain uses TRBV4-2 with TRBJ2-7, with D uncertain. The CDR3 runs to 14 residues. Germline V CDR1 and CDR2: LGHNA, YNFKEQ. V was cut by 0 bases and J by 5 bases, with 11 bases left in between. Here the CDR3 reads CASSQETLYHEQYF. CDR3 nucleotide sequence: TGTGCCAGCAGCCAAGAAACCCTCTACCACGAGCAGTACTTC.

The chain joins TRBV15 to TRBJ1-2, with D unclear. This CDR3 has 15 residues. From germline, CDR1 is LNHNV and CDR2 YYDKDF (reference sequence). V was clipped by 6 bases and J by 4 bases, with 18 bases between them. The CDR3 is CATRPRLVSPYGYTF. The CDR3 DNA reads as TGTGCCACCAGGCCTCGTTTAGTATCCCCCTATGGCTACACCTTC. Full variable domain (remainder filled in from reference TRBV15 and TRBJ1-2): DAMVIQNPRYQVTQFGKPVTLSCSQTLNHNVMYWYQQKSSQAPKLLFHYYDKDFNNEADTPDNFQSRRPNTSFCFLDIRSPGLGDTAMYLCATRPRLVSPYGYTFGSGTRLTVV.

The V and J genes are TRBV28 and TRBJ2-5, with TRBD1 as a possible D gene (5 bases). V lost 7 bases and J lost 5, with 14 bases in between. CDR1 is MDHEN, CDR2 SYDVKM, per germline. The CDR3 is 13 residues long. This chain's CDR3 is CASNSPAGETQYF. CDR3 coding DNA: TGTGCCAGCAATTCACCTGCAGGGGAGACCCAGTACTTC.

The rearrangement joins TRBV5-4 to TRBJ2-2, with 12 bases fitting TRBD2. Germline V gene data show CDR1 as SGHNT and CDR2 as YYREEE (reference sequence). Trimming at V came to 4 bases and at J to 5 bases, leaving 6 bases not matched to a gene. This CDR3 contains 16 residues. CDR3 coding DNA: TGTGCCAGCAGCCGCAAGACTAGCGGGGGTACCGGGGAGCTGTTTTTT. Amino acid sequence: CASSRKTSGGTGELFF.

This rearrangement joins TRBV19 to TRBJ1-2, with D possibly being TRBD1 (6 bases). V was shortened by 4 bases and J by 1 base, with 10 bases between the two germline ends. The CDR3 contains 14 residues. The V gene's germline CDR1 is LNHDA and CDR2 SQIVND (reference sequence). CDR3 in amino acids: CASSKSRGNYGYTF. The CDR3 nucleotides read TGTGCCAGTAGTAAGTCCAGGGGTAACTATGGCTACACCTTC. Full variable domain (remainder filled in from reference TRBV19 and TRBJ1-2): DGGITQSPKYLFRKEGQNVTLSCEQNLNHDAMYWYRQDPGQGLRLIYYSQIVNDFQKGDIAEGYSVSREKKESFPLTVTSAQKNPTAFYLCASSKSRGNYGYTFGSGTRLTVV.

J is TRBJ1-1 and V is TRBV7-9; the D gene is possibly TRBD1 (6 bases). The CDR3 consists of 13 residues. Germline loops: CDR1 SEHNR, CDR2 FQNEAQ (reference sequence). Trimming pared 6 bases from V and 2 bases from J, leaving 10 bases between. The CDR3 coding sequence is TGTGCCAGCAGAGAGACAGGCAACACTGAAGCTTTCTTT. This codes for CASRETGNTEAFF.

The V and J genes are TRBV5-8 and TRBJ1-1, with D possibly being TRBD1 (5 bases). Trimming stripped 5 bases from V and 5 bases from J, with 22 bases between. CDR1 and CDR2 from the germline V gene are SGHTS and YDEGEE. This CDR3 comprises 16 residues. The CDR3 spells CASSMGRLLFETEAFF. In DNA form, the CDR3 reads TGTGCCAGCAGTATGGGACGCTTATTGTTTGAGACTGAAGCTTTCTTT.

V gene TRBV5-6 combines with J gene TRBJ1-6; possible D gene TRBD1, 6 bases. In germline, CDR1 is SGHDT, CDR2 YYEEEE. V was clipped by 4 bases and J by 6 bases, with 11 bases between them. The CDR3 extends over 14 amino acids. CDR3 sequence: CASSPIQGNSPLHF. CDR3 DNA: TGTGCCAGCAGCCCCATACAGGGTAATTCACCCCTCCACTTT.